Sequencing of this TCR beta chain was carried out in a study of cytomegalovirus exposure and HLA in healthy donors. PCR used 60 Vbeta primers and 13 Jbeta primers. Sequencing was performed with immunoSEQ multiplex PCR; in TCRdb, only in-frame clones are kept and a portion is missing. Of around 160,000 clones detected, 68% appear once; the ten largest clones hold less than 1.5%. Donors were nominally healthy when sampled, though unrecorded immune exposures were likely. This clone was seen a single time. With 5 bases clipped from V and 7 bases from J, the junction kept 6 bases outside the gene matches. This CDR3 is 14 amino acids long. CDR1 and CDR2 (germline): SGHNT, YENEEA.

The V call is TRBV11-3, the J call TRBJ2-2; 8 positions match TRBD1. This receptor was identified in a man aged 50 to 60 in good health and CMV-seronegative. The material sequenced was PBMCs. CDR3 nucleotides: TGTGCCAGCAGCCCAGGGGGCGCGGGCGGGGAGCTGTTTTTT. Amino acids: CASSPGGAGGELFF.